The T cell receptor (beta chain) described here comes from a study of T cell responses to AZD1222 COVID-19 vaccine. General study results and limits: Two doses of AZD1222 preceded a rise in Spike-specific TCR breadth and depth. Reportedly, nearly half of unique spike TCRs recognized epitopes outside B.1.351/B.1.1.7 mutations.

CDR1 and CDR2 from the germline V gene are SGHNT and YENEEA. V lost 1 base, J lost 9 bases, and 5 bases stayed unmatched. The CDR3 spans 14 residues. Regarding this clone: Its matching antigen is unknown.

The repertoire was sequenced with immunoSEQ multiplex PCR; TCRdb's copy has only in-frame clones and lacks some. Counted here are around 200,000 clones, more than 80% occurring once; the ten biggest clones make up 3.5% to 5%. This sequence was found in an adult in good health. The chain is built from TRBV11-3 and TRBJ2-1, with 8 bases fitting TRBD2. The specimen comprised peripheral blood, sampled on day 0 of AZD1222 vaccination. The CDR3 sequence is CASSLAGGRGEQFF. In DNA, the CDR3 is TGTGCCAGCAGCTTAGCGGGAGGGCGCGGTGAGCAGTTCTTC.